What follows are 5 T cell receptor beta chains derived from one specimen sequenced in a study of T cell responses to AZD1222 COVID-19 vaccine. Clones were read by immunoSEQ multiplex PCR, and TCRdb kept only the in-frame ones, dropping some. The table shows about 120,000 clones, with about 90% occurring only once. Sequencing used peripheral blood, obtained 28 days after the second AZD1222 dose. The source of these receptors is an adult who received the AZD1222 COVID-19 vaccine.

The chain joins TRBV11-2 to TRBJ1-6, with D possibly TRBD1 on 5 matching bases. The CDR3 is made up of 13 amino acids. Trimming took 5 bases from V and 10 from J, leaving 12 bases between them. The germline CDR1 and CDR2 sequences are SGHAT and FQNNGV. Here the CDR3 reads CASSRTTESPLHF. The DNA of the CDR3 is TGTGCCAGCAGCCGGACAACTGAATCACCCCTCCACTTT.

This chain connects TRBV6-4 to TRBJ2-2, with D perhaps matching TRBD1 (5 bases). This CDR3 has 14 residues. Germline-derived CDR1 and CDR2 are MRHNA and SNTAGT. Trimming removed 2 bases from V and 3 bases from J, with 7 bases in between. CDR3 amino acids: CASSDQTDTGELFF. The CDR3 DNA reads TGTGCCAGCAGTGACCAGACAGACACCGGGGAGCTGTTTTTT.

The chain has TRBV19 and TRBJ1-5; D is undetermined. The V and J ends lost 5 bases and 0 bases respectively, with 23 bases between them. Germline V CDR1 and CDR2: LNHDA, SQIVND (reference sequence). The length of the CDR3 is 19 residues. CDR3 sequence (DNA): TGTGCCAGTAGTCCCCAGGCGGCCTCAAGACTATATAGCAATCAGCCCCAGCATTTT. As protein: CASSPQAASRLYSNQPQHF.

This chain joins TRBV9 and TRBJ2-7; possibly TRBD1 or TRBD2 for D (5 bases each). The CDR3 spans 15 residues. CDR1 and CDR2 from the germline V gene are SGDLS and YYNGEE. Trimming stripped 3 bases from V and 1 base from J, with 14 bases between. Here the CDR3 DNA reads TGTGCCAGCAGCGCCTTTAGGGACCCGTCCTACGAGCAGTACTTC. Translated, it gives CASSAFRDPSYEQYF.

The V call is TRBV5-1, the J call TRBJ2-1; TRBD2 aligns across 16 bases. CDR1 and CDR2 from the germline V gene are SGHRS and YFSETQ. CDR3 length: 16 residues. The V segment lost 4 bases and the J segment 8 bases; nucleotides outside the gene matches: 6. CDR3 nucleotides: TGCGCCAGCAGCCCCACGGGACTAGCGGGAGGGTATGAGCAGTTCTTC. This sequence encodes CASSPTGLAGGYEQFF.